This T cell receptor beta chain is drawn from a study of cytomegalovirus exposure and HLA in healthy donors. Study context: Most donors, about 82% of around 400 genotyped, fell in the Caucasian-associated ancestry cluster.

All donors participated as healthy donors of bone marrow. CDR3 length equals 14 residues. Study-level findings and limits: Most TCR sequences were uncommon, yet certain public TCRs appeared in many donors.

Of note for this clone: Its antigen is not identified.

With 60 Vbeta and 13 Jbeta primers, the PCR was carried out. Clones were read by immunoSEQ multiplex PCR, and TCRdb kept only the in-frame ones, dropping some. Here the sample table reports over 65,000 clones. This TCR came from a woman in her twenties or thirties in good health and CMV-seronegative. The rearrangement uses TRBV1 and TRBJ1-2; the table calls TRBD1, which could not be checked here. TRBV1 is a documented pseudogene. Sequencing used PBMCs. CDR3 protein: CTSSQEGTAAGYTF. The CDR3 region has the DNA TGCACCAGCAGCCAGGAAGGGACAGCGGCCGGCTACACCTTC.